Shown below are 23 T cell receptor beta chains from a single sample sequenced in a study of shared clonotypes between healthy human individuals. Sequencing was performed with immunoSEQ multiplex PCR; in TCRdb, only in-frame clones are kept and a portion is missing. This table holds about 2 million clones, about 95% found once. Cells designated naive CD8 were CD45RO-negative and were positively selected for CCR7, with terminally differentiated effector memory CD45RA+ cells excluded. The sequencing input was naive CD8+ T cells sorted from blood. These receptors were obtained from a man younger than 35 in good health.

This clone has just one count. The chain is built from TRBV5-1 and TRBJ2-2; D might be TRBD1 or TRBD2, each matching 5 bases. The CDR3 contains 16 residues. CDR1 and CDR2 from the germline V gene are SGHRS and YFSETQ. V shed 0 bases and J shed 4 bases, with 13 bases lying between them. The CDR3: CASSLEWGPGTGELFF. In nucleotides, the CDR3 is TGCGCCAGCAGCTTGGAGTGGGGACCAGGCACCGGGGAGCTGTTTTTT.

J is TRBJ2-7 and V is TRBV4-2; 14 bases align to TRBD2. Looked up from germline, CDR1 is LGHNA and CDR2 is YNFKEQ. The CDR3 extends over 18 amino acids. V trimming: 0 bases; J trimming: 0 bases; junction bases outside the gene matches: 4. CDR3: CASSQEGLAGEISYEQYF. CDR3 coding DNA: TGTGCCAGCAGCCAAGAGGGACTAGCGGGGGAAATCTCCTACGAGCAGTACTTC.

V is TRBV6-6 and J is TRBJ2-3; the D is unclear. The CDR3 contains 16 residues. CDR1 and CDR2 from the germline V gene are MNHNY and SVGAGI (reference sequence). Trimming pared 3 bases from V and 0 bases from J, leaving 13 bases between. CDR3 amino acids: CASSYLLGTSTDTQYF. In nucleotides, the CDR3 is TGTGCCAGCAGTTATCTCCTAGGTACAAGCACAGATACGCAGTATTTT.

The gene calls are TRBV7-8 and TRBJ2-7; 9 positions match TRBD1. The CDR3 is 16 amino acids. With 4 bases clipped from V and 0 bases from J, the junction kept 7 bases outside the gene matches. In germline, CDR1 is SGHVS, CDR2 FQNEAQ. Here the CDR3 DNA reads TGTGCCAGCAGCTCCCCGGGACAGGGTATCTCCTACGAGCAGTACTTC. Protein: CASSSPGQGISYEQYF.

This chain joins TRBV6-6 and TRBJ2-1, with 7 bases fitting TRBD2. The CDR3 consists of 16 residues. Germline V gene sequence: CDR1 MNHNY, CDR2 SVGAGI (reference sequence). V gave up 5 bases and J gave up 4 bases; unmatched junction bases: 11. The CDR3 DNA reads TGTGCCAGCAGTGCCGGGACTCTCGGGGGGTACAATGAGCAGTTCTTC. It encodes CASSAGTLGGYNEQFF.

The chain combines TRBV6-1 with TRBJ2-7, with a tentative D call TRBD1 (6 bases). Germline values: CDR1 MNHNS, CDR2 SASEGT. CDR3 size: 17 residues. The V end lost 2 bases, the J end lost 5 bases, and 22 bases lay between the germline ends. CDR3 loop: CASSEFVGQIGVDEQYF. The CDR3 DNA reads as TGTGCCAGCAGTGAATTCGTAGGACAGATAGGGGTTGACGAGCAGTACTTC.

This chain links TRBV10-2 with TRBJ2-7; D might be TRBD1 (6 bases). The length of the CDR3 is 17 residues. Germline CDR1 reads WSHSY; CDR2 reads SAAADI. The germline V and J ends were trimmed by 3 bases and 0 bases, with 18 bases remaining between them. The DNA for the CDR3 is TGCGCCAGCAGTGATGGTGTTGGGGGCTGGCGCTCCTACGAGCAGTACTTC. Translating gives CASSDGVGGWRSYEQYF.

V usage is TRBV15 and J usage is TRBJ2-1, with TRBD2 matching over 7 bases. The CDR3 has 11 amino acids. The junction had 6 bases not matched to a gene; V was cut back by 6 bases and J by 13 bases. Germline CDR1 LNHNV, CDR2 YYDKDF (reference sequence). The CDR3 reads CATRTGGSQFF. CDR3 bases: TGTGCCACCAGGACGGGCGGGAGCCAGTTCTTC.

The V and J genes are TRBV18 and TRBJ2-1; possible D gene TRBD1, 6 bases. CDR3 length: 14 amino acids. V was trimmed by 3 bases and J by 8 bases, leaving 14 bases between them. The V gene's germline CDR1 is KGHSH and CDR2 LQKENI. CDR3: CASSPPAGVDEQFF. The CDR3 DNA is TGTGCCAGCTCACCTCCGGCAGGGGTGGATGAGCAGTTCTTC.

DNA of the CDR3: TGTGCCAGCAGTCCGTTCGGGACAGGGCGGGCGGAGCAGTACTTC. It codes for CASSPFGTGRAEQYF. The J gene is TRBJ2-7, the V gene TRBV28; 9 bases agree with TRBD1. V shed 5 bases, J shed 7 bases, and the junction held 12 bases outside the gene matches. The CDR3 is made up of 15 amino acids. The germline CDR1 and CDR2 sequences are MDHEN and SYDVKM.

The chain carries TRBV4-3 and TRBJ1-2, with D unclear. With 4 bases removed from V and 1 base from J, the gap between germline ends came to 7 bases. Germline V gives CDR1 LGHNA, CDR2 YSLEER. The CDR3 runs 13 residues. The CDR3: CASSPSVNYGYTF. In DNA, the CDR3 is TGCGCCAGCAGCCCCTCCGTTAACTATGGCTACACCTTC.

V is TRBV13 and J is TRBJ1-6; TRBD1 is a possible D gene (5 bases). V lost 3 bases, J lost 3 bases, and 15 bases lay in between. There are 17 residues in the CDR3. In germline, CDR1 is PRHDT, CDR2 FYEKMQ (reference sequence). The CDR3 nucleotides are TGTGCCAGCAGCTTCGCAGGGCGTGAGGGCTATAATTCACCCCTCCACTTT. Its protein is CASSFAGREGYNSPLHF.

The genes are TRBV6-5 and TRBJ2-7; 9 positions agree with TRBD1. V shed 2 bases, J shed 4 bases, and the junction held 9 bases outside the gene matches. Germline V CDR1 and CDR2: MNHEY, SVGAGI. This CDR3 comprises 16 residues. The chain's CDR3 is CASSYGSTGGGYEQYF. For the CDR3, the DNA is TGTGCCAGCAGTTACGGATCGACAGGGGGAGGGTACGAGCAGTACTTC.

The rearrangement uses TRBV7-9 and TRBJ2-6, with TRBD2 matching 9 bases. The V gene end was trimmed by 5 bases and the J gene end by 0 bases; junction bases not matched to a gene: 8. The CDR3 sequence is 18 residues long. CDR1 and CDR2 from the germline V gene are SEHNR and FQNEAQ (reference sequence). The CDR3 DNA reads as TGTGCCAGCAGCCTCTCTCAACTAGCGGGCTCTGGGGCCAACGTCCTGACTTTC. Translation gives CASSLSQLAGSGANVLTF.

This chain connects TRBV19 to TRBJ2-7; D is perhaps TRBD2 (5 bases). This CDR3 comprises 14 residues. Per germline, CDR1 LNHDA and CDR2 SQIVND (reference sequence). V lost 5 bases to trimming and J lost 2 bases, with 13 bases between them. CDR3 sequence (DNA): TGTGCCAGTAGTCGATTAGGACTTGCCTACGAGCAGTACTTC. Amino acids: CASSRLGLAYEQYF.

The rearrangement joins TRBV27 to TRBJ1-2, with D tentatively TRBD1 (6 bases). The ends were cut back, 4 bases at V and 8 bases at J, with 20 bases in the middle. Germline lookup yields CDR1 MNHEY and CDR2 SMNVEV (reference sequence). This CDR3 has 15 residues. This CDR3 is CASSSASRGAEGYTF. The CDR3 DNA reads TGTGCCAGCAGTTCGGCATCGCGGGGGGCGGAGGGCTACACCTTC.

The chain joins TRBV10-2 to TRBJ1-2; weak D call: TRBD1 (6 bases). The V end was cut by 4 bases, the J end by 4 bases, with 10 bases between. The germline V gene encodes CDR1 WSHSY and CDR2 SAAADI. This CDR3 comprises 13 residues. This CDR3 is CASSVGGLYGYTF. The DNA of the CDR3 is TGCGCCAGCAGTGTCGGGGGGCTCTATGGCTACACCTTC.

The rearrangement joins TRBV5-1 to TRBJ2-2; TRBD2 matches 12 bases. This CDR3 region has 16 residues. Germline V gene sequence: CDR1 SGHRS, CDR2 YFSETQ. J lost 7 bases, V lost 4 bases, and 8 bases had no gene match. The CDR3 DNA reads as TGCGCCAGCAGCCCAAGACTAGCGGGAGCGGTCGGGGAGCTGTTTTTT. Its translation: CASSPRLAGAVGELFF.

The chain uses TRBV7-9 and TRBJ2-3; TRBD1 matches at 9 bases. The CDR3 totals 17 residues. Germline CDR1 is SEHNR and CDR2 is FQNEAQ (reference sequence). V shed 3 bases and J 7 bases; nucleotides not matched to a gene: 14. The CDR3: CASSFVGDGTGRNTQYF. As DNA, the CDR3 is TGTGCCAGCAGCTTTGTTGGGGACGGGACAGGGCGAAATACGCAGTATTTT.

The count of this clone is one. The sample contains more than one DNA sequence encoding this CDR3. This chain connects TRBV30 to TRBJ2-7, with a weak D call TRBD1 (5 bases). Deletions cut 0 bases from V and 2 bases from J, with 8 bases between. The CDR3 is 13 amino acids. Germline assignment: CDR1 GTSNPN and CDR2 SVGIG (reference sequence). CDR3 nucleotide sequence: TGTGCCTGGAGTGTGGCAGGGCCCTACGAGCAGTACTTC. Its protein product is CAWSVAGPYEQYF.

The chain recombines TRBV13 with TRBJ1-3, with D perhaps TRBD1 (6 bases). CDR3 length: 15 amino acids. V gave up 2 bases and J gave up 2 bases, with 10 bases separating them. Germline CDR1 and CDR2: PRHDT and FYEKMQ (reference sequence). This CDR3 reads CASSLKGVPGNTIYF. The CDR3 nucleotides are TGTGCCAGCAGCTTAAAGGGGGTACCTGGAAACACCATATATTTT.

This chain joins TRBV7-9 and TRBJ2-5; a possible D gene is TRBD1 (5 bases). This CDR3 spans 14 amino acids. The V and J ends lost 2 bases and 2 bases respectively, with 9 bases between them. Germline CDR1 is SEHNR and CDR2 is FQNEAQ (reference sequence). The DNA of the CDR3 is TGTGCCAGCAGCTTATTCCAGGGACAAGAGACCCAGTACTTC. It translates to CASSLFQGQETQYF.

V is TRBV25-1 and J is TRBJ2-1; no clear D gene. V lost 6 bases and J 2 bases, leaving 11 bases between the germline ends. The CDR3 has 14 residues. CDR1 and CDR2 from the germline V gene are MGHDK and SYGVNS. The DNA for the CDR3 is TGTGCCAGCAGATCGACGGCCACCTACAATGAGCAGTTCTTC. It is translated as CASRSTATYNEQFF.